Shown below are 2 T cell receptor beta chains from a single sample sequenced in a study of cytomegalovirus exposure and HLA in healthy donors. The PCR was carried out with 60 Vbeta primers and 13 Jbeta primers. TCRdb's copy holds only in-frame clones and misses some; the assay was immunoSEQ multiplex PCR. The sample has roughly 120,000 clones, roughly 81% seen once. The sequenced material came from PBMCs. These receptors originate from a woman in her thirties in good health and CMV-seronegative.

This chain links TRBV6-6 with TRBJ1-2, with D unclear. The CDR3 length is 14 residues. Trimming stripped 7 bases from V and 8 bases from J, with 20 bases between. Germline V lookup: CDR1 MNHNY, CDR2 SVGAGI (reference sequence). As DNA, the CDR3 is TGTGCCAGCACCCTAGAAAGGTCCCAAGAAGGCTACACCTTC. Protein product: CASTLERSQEGYTF.

The genes are TRBV6-4 and TRBJ2-1; 10 nucleotides agree with TRBD2. V shed 6 bases, J shed 4 bases, and the junction held 6 bases outside the gene matches. This CDR3 spans 15 amino acids. Germline CDR1 and CDR2: MRHNA and SNTAGT. The CDR3: CASSELAGEYNEQFF. The CDR3 DNA reads TGTGCCAGCAGCGAGCTAGCGGGAGAATACAATGAGCAGTTCTTC.